This is a list of T cell receptor beta chains from one sample in a study of cytomegalovirus exposure and HLA in healthy donors. Data came from immunoSEQ multiplex PCR; TCRdb stores just in-frame clones and leaves some out. The sample records 190,000 or so clones, 84% being singletons. The material sequenced was PBMCs. These TCRs come from a woman aged 25 to 39 in good health and CMV-seropositive. The CDR3 runs from the conserved cysteine through the conserved F or W. Not every row has a clone size; where given, it reads once, few, many or a size class.

TRBV27	TRBJ1-1	-	CASSPELRGNTEAFF
TRBV7-6	TRBJ1-5	-	CASSLVGGGNQPQHF
TRBV5-1	TRBJ2-5	-	CASSLGEGAETQYF
TRBV28	TRBJ1-1	few	CASSTPGGSTEAFF
TRBV2	TRBJ2-1	-	CASSEVRLAAYNEQFF
TRBV4-1	TRBJ1-2	few	CASSQAYEVGYTF
TRBV30	TRBJ1-1	-	CAWSVGLSNTEAFF
TRBV30	TRBJ1-6	once	CAWSALLEGTLHF
TRBV4-1	TRBJ2-7	-	CASSQDTSAYEQYF
TRBV11-2	TRBJ2-1	few	CASSLGVGTSLHEQFF
TRBV5-4	TRBJ1-3	-	CASSLMAGTGGNTIYF
TRBV5-4	TRBJ1-2	-	CASSFTGDGYTF
TRBV6-6	TRBJ2-1	-	CASNPSGTYNEQFF
TRBV5-1	TRBJ2-5	-	CASSAQGVQETQYF
TRBV7-2	TRBJ2-3	few	CASSQSSSLTSGLTDTQYF
TRBV4-1	TRBJ1-4	-	CASSLGTPATNEKLFF
TRBV7-6	TRBJ1-1	-	CASSLAPSDPAEAFF
TRBV28	TRBJ1-5	-	CASSPPDRHSNQPQHF
TRBV7-8	TRBJ2-3	few	CASSLQTSGSTDTQYF
TRBV5-6	TRBJ2-7	-	CASSLLDSSYEQYF
TRBV6-6	TRBJ1-2	-	CASLESTFLPYGYTF
TRBV4-1	TRBJ1-3	-	CASSQVVRTGRNTIYF
TRBV28	TRBJ1-2	-	CASGDSQVFGGYGYTF
TRBV28	TRBJ1-5	-	CASSLYGRSNQPQHF
TRBV6-6	TRBJ1-5	-	CASSYLTGGQEPQHF
TRBV4-2	TRBJ2-1	-	CASSQDYLARNEQFF
TRBV2	TRBJ1-5	-	CASSWRISNQPQHF
TRBV7-6	TRBJ2-7	-	CASSSGLPYEQYF
TRBV28	TRBJ1-5	-	CASSGRGNQPQHF
TRBV9	TRBJ2-7	-	CASSPGTSAFYEQYF
TRBV19	TRBJ2-5	once	CASSFQGQRTQYF
TRBV6-6	TRBJ1-4	few	CASSWTPGQGNEKLFF
TRBV6-5	TRBJ2-7	-	CASSYLAGGSEQYF
TRBV6-5	TRBJ1-2	-	CASSYITGNGYTF
TRBV11-2	TRBJ2-5	-	CASSLTHSQETQYF
TRBV4-1	TRBJ2-5	-	CASSRLAGGMGETQYF
TRBV6-5	TRBJ2-3	-	CASSYSPRITDTQYF
TRBV2	TRBJ2-3	-	CASSLSSTDTQYF
TRBV28	TRBJ1-2	-	CASSSGQVHYTF
TRBV28	TRBJ1-2	-	CASSLSGGLLSYGYTF
TRBV29-1	TRBJ1-2	-	CSVVMTGGSYGYTF
TRBV7-9	TRBJ2-5	-	CASSLEVWDRAQETQYF
TRBV27	TRBJ2-5	-	CASSLSGAGETQYF
TRBV5-6	TRBJ1-5	-	CASSLNRALNQPQHF
TRBV6-5	TRBJ2-1	-	CASSNRGTPNEQFF
TRBV6-1	TRBJ2-5	-	CASSDRPVRAPQETQYF
TRBV5-1	TRBJ2-1	-	CASSLKTSELNNEQFF
TRBV15	TRBJ2-1	-	CATSQREEQFF
TRBV14	TRBJ2-7	-	CASAGQGIYEQYF
TRBV6-1	TRBJ2-7	-	CASSEIGTGAEQYF
TRBV29-1	TRBJ1-1	-	CSVEDRGAGNTEAFF
TRBV29-1	TRBJ2-1	once	CSVDRQGGEQFF
TRBV18	TRBJ2-7	-	CASSQAGEYEQYF
TRBV6-4	TRBJ2-3	-	CATKMSGHNTQYF
TRBV18	TRBJ1-5	-	CASSRTASNQPQHF
TRBV7-9	TRBJ2-2	-	CASSLESRTNTGELFF
TRBV5-4	TRBJ2-7	-	CASTLGGGGSYEQYF